The sequence of this T cell receptor (beta chain) was determined in a study of beta chain features in type 1 diabetes. Study-level background: Age, gender and cell yields were alike across patients and healthy donors. Study findings and constraints: Junctions at VDJ sites from type 1 diabetes patients had fewer insertions and more deletions. A moderate, significant TCRB CDR3 shortening appeared in type 1 diabetes across four CD4+ subsets.

As concerns this clone: The antigen remains undetermined.

The germline V gene encodes CDR1 MDHEN and CDR2 SYDVKM. Between the trimmed V and J ends, which lost 6 bases and 4 bases, there was a span of 6 bases. The CDR3 is made up of 11 amino acids. TCRB transcripts that were expressed got sequenced, as all of the isolated RNA had been reverse transcribed. The protocol was immunoSEQ multiplex PCR, while the TCRdb copy is restricted to in-frame clones and leaves out a portion. The sample consists of about 190,000 clones, less than 9.5% of them appearing once. Specimen: central memory CD4+ T cells from blood. The chain uses TRBV28 and TRBJ1-2; the D is unclear. The sequence derives from a woman in her forties with type 1 diabetes. The CDR3 DNA sequence: TGTGCCAGCAGGAGTTTCTATGGCTACACCTTC. This codes for CASRSFYGYTF.